This T cell receptor beta chain was documented in a study of T cell responses to AZD1222 COVID-19 vaccine. Clones were sequenced by immunoSEQ multiplex PCR, and TCRdb holds only the in-frame ones, with some missing. The data contain tens of thousands of clones, 83% of them singletons. Sequenced material: peripheral blood, taken on day 0 of AZD1222 vaccination. This clonotype originated in an adult in good health.

For the CDR3, the DNA is TGTGCCAGCAGCCCCATCGGGGGCGAGCAGTACTTC. Its protein product is CASSPIGGEQYF. The rearrangement joins TRBV12-3 or TRBV12-4 to TRBJ2-7, with a possible D match to TRBD2 (6 bases). V lost 6 bases and J 6 bases, leaving 12 bases between the germline ends. The CDR3 totals 12 residues.